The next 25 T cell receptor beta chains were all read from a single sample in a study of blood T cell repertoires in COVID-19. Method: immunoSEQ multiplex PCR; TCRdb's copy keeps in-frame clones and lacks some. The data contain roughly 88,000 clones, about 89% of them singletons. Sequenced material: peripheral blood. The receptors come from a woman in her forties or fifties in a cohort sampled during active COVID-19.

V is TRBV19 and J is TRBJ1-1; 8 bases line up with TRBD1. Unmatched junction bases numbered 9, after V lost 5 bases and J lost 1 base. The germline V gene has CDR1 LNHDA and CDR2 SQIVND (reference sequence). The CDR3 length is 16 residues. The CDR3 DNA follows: TGTGCCAGTAGTCCACGGACAGGGTTCTCGAACACTGAAGCTTTCTTT. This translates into CASSPRTGFSNTEAFF. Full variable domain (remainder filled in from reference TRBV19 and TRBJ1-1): DGGITQSPKYLFRKEGQNVTLSCEQNLNHDAMYWYRQDPGQGLRLIYYSQIVNDFQKGDIAEGYSVSREKKESFPLTVTSAQKNPTAFYLCASSPRTGFSNTEAFFGQGTRLTVV.

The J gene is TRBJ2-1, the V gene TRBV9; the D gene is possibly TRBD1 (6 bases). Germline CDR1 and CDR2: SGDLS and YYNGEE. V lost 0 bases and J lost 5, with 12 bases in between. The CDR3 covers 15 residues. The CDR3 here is CASSVGQGLHNEQFF. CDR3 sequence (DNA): TGTGCCAGCAGCGTAGGGCAGGGGCTACACAATGAGCAGTTCTTC.

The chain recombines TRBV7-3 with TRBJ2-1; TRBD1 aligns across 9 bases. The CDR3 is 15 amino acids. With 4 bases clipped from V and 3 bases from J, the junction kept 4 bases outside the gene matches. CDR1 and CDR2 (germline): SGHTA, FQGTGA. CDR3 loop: CASSSDRGNYNEQFF. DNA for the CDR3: TGTGCCAGCAGCTCGGACAGGGGAAACTACAATGAGCAGTTCTTC.

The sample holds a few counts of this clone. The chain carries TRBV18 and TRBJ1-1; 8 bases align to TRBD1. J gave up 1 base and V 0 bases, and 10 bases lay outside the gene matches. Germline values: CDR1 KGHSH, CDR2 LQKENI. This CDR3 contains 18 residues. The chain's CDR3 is CASSPPPGRGLTNTEAFF. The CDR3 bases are TGTGCCAGCTCACCACCGCCGGGCAGGGGGCTTACGAACACTGAAGCTTTCTTT.

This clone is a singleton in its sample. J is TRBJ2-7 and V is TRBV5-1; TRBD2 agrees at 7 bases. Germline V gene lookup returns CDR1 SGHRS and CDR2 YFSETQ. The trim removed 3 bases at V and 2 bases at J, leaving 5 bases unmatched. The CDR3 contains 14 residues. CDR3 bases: TGCGCCAGCAGCTCGGGGGAGGGCCCCTACGAGCAGTACTTC. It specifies CASSSGEGPYEQYF. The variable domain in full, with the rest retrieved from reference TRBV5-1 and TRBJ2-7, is KAGVTQTPRYLIKTRGQQVTLSCSPISGHRSVSWYQQTPGQGLQFLFEYFSETQRNKGNFPGRFSGRQFSNSRSEMNVSTLELGDSALYLCASSSGEGPYEQYFGPGTRLTVT.

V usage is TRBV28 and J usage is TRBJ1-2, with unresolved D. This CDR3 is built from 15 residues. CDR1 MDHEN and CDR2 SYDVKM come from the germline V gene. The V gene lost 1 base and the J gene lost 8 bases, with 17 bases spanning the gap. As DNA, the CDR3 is TGTGCCAGCAGTTTATTGGTGCAGGCTGGGTTGGGCTACACCTTC. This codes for CASSLLVQAGLGYTF.

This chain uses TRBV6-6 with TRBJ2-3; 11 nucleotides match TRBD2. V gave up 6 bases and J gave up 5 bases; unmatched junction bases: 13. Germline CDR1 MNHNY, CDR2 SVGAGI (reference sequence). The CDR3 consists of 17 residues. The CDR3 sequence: CASRRQLAGGPEDTQYF. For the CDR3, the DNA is TGTGCCAGCAGACGACAGTTAGCGGGGGGGCCGGAAGATACGCAGTATTTT.

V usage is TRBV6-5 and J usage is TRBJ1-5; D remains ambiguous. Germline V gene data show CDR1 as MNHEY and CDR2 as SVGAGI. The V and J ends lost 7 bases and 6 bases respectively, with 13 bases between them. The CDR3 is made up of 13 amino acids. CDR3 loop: CASNEGVGQPQHF. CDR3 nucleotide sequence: TGTGCCAGCAACGAGGGAGTGGGTCAGCCCCAGCATTTT.

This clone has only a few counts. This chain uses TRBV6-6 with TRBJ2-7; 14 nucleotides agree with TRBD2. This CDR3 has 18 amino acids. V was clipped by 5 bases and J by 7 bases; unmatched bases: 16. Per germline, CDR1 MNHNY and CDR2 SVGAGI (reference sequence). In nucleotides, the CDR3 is TGTGCCAGCAGTCCACCCCCGGGACTAGCGGGAGTATCGAAGGAGCAGTACTTC. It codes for CASSPPPGLAGVSKEQYF.

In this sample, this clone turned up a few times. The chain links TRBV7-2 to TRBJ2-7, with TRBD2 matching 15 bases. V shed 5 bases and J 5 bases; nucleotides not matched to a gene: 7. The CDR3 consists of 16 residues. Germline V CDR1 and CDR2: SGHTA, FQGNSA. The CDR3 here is CASSGRGLAGGHEQYF. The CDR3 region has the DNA TGTGCCAGCAGCGGAAGGGGACTAGCGGGGGGCCACGAGCAGTACTTC.

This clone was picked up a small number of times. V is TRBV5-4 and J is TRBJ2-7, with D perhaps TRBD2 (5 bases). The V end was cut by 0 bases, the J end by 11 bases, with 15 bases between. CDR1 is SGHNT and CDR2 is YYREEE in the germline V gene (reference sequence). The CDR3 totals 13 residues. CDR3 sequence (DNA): TGTGCCAGCAGCTTGGAGGCTAGCCCTCAGGAGTACTTC. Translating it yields CASSLEASPQEYF.

In DNA form, the CDR3 reads TGTGCCAGCAGCTTGGCGGGGGGGGCCGAGACCCAGTACTTC. Protein: CASSLAGGAETQYF. The chain has TRBV7-9 and TRBJ2-5; 9 nucleotides match TRBD2. The CDR3 is made up of 14 amino acids. Germline CDR1 reads SEHNR; CDR2 reads FQNEAQ (reference sequence). With 3 bases clipped from V and 5 bases from J, the junction kept 4 bases outside the gene matches.

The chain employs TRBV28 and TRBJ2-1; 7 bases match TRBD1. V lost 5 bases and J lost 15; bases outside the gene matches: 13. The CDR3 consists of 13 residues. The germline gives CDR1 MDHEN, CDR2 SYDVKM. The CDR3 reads CASSEGTVRNLFF. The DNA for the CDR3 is TGTGCCAGCAGTGAAGGGACAGTACGAAACCTGTTCTTC.

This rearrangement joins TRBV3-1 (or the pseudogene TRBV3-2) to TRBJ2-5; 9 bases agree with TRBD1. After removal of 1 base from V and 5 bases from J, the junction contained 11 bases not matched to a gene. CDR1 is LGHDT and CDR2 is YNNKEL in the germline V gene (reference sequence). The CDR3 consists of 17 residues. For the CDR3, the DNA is TGTGCCAGCAGCCAAGTTATTGGGACAGGGCCTCGGGAGACCCAGTACTTC. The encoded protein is CASSQVIGTGPRETQYF.

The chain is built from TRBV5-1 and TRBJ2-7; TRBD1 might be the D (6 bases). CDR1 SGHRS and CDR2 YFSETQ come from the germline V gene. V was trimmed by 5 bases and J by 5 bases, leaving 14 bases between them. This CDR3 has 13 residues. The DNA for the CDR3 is TGCGCCAGCAGTTATACACACAGGGACGAGCAGTACTTC. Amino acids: CASSYTHRDEQYF.

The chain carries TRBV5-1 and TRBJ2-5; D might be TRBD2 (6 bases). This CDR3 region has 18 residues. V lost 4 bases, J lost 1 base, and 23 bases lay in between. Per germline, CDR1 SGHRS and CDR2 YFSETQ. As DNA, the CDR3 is TGCGCCAGCAGCCTAACCCCACCCGGGGGTAGCGGCCAAGAGACCCAGTACTTC. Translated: CASSLTPPGGSGQETQYF.

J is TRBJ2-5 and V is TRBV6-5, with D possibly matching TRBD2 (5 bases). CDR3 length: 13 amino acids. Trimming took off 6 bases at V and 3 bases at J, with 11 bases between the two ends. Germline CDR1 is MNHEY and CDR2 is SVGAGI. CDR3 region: CASRDSNKETQYF. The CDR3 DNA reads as TGTGCCAGCAGGGACTCCAATAAAGAGACCCAGTACTTC.

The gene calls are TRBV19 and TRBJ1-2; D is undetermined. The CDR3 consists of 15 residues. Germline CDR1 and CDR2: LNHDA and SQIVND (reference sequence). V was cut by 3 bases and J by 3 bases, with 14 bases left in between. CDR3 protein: CASSMPGLSDYGYTF. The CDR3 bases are TGTGCCAGTAGTATGCCAGGCCTCTCAGACTATGGCTACACCTTC.

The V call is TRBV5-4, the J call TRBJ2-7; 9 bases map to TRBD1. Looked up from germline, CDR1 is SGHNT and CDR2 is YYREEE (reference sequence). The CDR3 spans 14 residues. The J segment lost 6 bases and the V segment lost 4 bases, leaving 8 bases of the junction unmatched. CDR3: CASSPGQGRGEQYF. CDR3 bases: TGTGCCAGCAGCCCAGGACAGGGGAGAGGCGAGCAGTACTTC.

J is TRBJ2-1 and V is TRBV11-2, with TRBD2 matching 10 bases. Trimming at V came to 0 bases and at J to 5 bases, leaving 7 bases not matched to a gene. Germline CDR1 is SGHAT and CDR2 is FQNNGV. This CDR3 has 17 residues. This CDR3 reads CASSLDLRTSGNNEQFF. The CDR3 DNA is TGTGCCAGCAGCTTAGATCTCAGGACTAGCGGAAACAATGAGCAGTTCTTC.

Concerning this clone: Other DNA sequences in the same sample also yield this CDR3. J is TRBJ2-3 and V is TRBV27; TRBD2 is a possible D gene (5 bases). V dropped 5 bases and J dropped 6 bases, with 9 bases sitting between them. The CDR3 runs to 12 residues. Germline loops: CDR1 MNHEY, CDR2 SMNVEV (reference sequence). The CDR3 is CASSPRGDTQYF. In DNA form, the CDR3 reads TGTGCCAGCAGTCCCCGCGGGGATACGCAGTATTTT.

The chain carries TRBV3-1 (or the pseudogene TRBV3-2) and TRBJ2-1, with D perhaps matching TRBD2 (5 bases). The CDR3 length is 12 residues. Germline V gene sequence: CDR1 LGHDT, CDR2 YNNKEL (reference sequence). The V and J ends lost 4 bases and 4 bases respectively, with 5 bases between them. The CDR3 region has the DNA TGTGCCAGCAGCCGGACTTACAATGAGCAGTTCTTC. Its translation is CASSRTYNEQFF.

CDR3 DNA sequence: TGTGCCAGCAGCTTACCACTCAGGGCAACTAATGAAAAACTGTTTTTT. This translates into CASSLPLRATNEKLFF. This chain uses TRBV11-2 with TRBJ1-4, with D possibly being TRBD1 (5 bases). The germline V gene has CDR1 SGHAT and CDR2 FQNNGV. The CDR3 covers 16 residues. The germline V and J ends were trimmed by 2 bases and 0 bases, with 10 bases remaining between them.

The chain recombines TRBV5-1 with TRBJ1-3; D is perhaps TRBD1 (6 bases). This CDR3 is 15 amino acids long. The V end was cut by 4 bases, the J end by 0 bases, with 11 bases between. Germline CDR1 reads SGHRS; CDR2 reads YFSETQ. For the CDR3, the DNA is TGCGCCAGCAGCCTAGGACAGCCCTCTGGAAACACCATATATTTT. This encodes CASSLGQPSGNTIYF.

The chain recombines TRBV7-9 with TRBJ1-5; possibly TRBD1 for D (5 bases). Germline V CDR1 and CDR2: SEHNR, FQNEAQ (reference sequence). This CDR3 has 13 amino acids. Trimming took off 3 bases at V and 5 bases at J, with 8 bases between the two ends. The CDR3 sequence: CASSFPGDQPQHF. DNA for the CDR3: TGTGCCAGCAGCTTTCCGGGGGATCAGCCCCAGCATTTT.